These 10 T cell receptor beta chains were all obtained from the same sample, sequenced in a study of PD-L1 blockade in urothelial cancer. Sequencing used immunoSEQ multiplex PCR; TCRdb keeps in-frame clones, though not all of them. The sample contains more than 45,000 clones, around 88% of which appear only once. The sample here was PBMCs, taken around atezolizumab (anti-PD-L1) treatment. The receptors come from an elderly man with urothelial cancer.

The V call is TRBV6-5, the J call TRBJ1-5, with D unclear. The CDR3 is 14 amino acids. Germline values: CDR1 MNHEY, CDR2 SVGAGI. V gave up 9 bases and J gave up 1 base, with 13 bases separating them. For the CDR3, the DNA is TGTGCCAGTAGCCCACGGTGGAGCAATCAGCCCCAGCATTTT. Amino acid sequence: CASSPRWSNQPQHF.

The rearrangement links TRBV5-4 to TRBJ2-5; 7 positions match TRBD1. Germline CDR1 and CDR2: SGHNT and YYREEE (reference sequence). Germline trimming cut 0 bases from V and 6 bases from J; bases unmatched to any gene: 5. CDR3 size: 14 residues. CDR3 coding DNA: TGTGCCAGCAGCTTGGAAGGGGGCTTTAAGACCCAGTACTTC. It specifies CASSLEGGFKTQYF.

This clone appeared once. V gene TRBV19 combines with J gene TRBJ1-1, with a tentative D call TRBD1 (6 bases). The CDR3 has 15 residues. V lost 5 bases to trimming and J lost 4 bases, with 17 bases between them. Germline-derived CDR1 and CDR2 are LNHDA and SQIVND (reference sequence). CDR3 DNA: TGTGCCAGTAGTTCTTGGGGGCGCGGGGGCACTGAAGCTTTCTTT. The encoded protein is CASSSWGRGGTEAFF.

The rearrangement uses TRBV2 and TRBJ2-1; no firm D call. Germline V gives CDR1 SNHLY, CDR2 FYNNEI. The V end lost 7 bases, the J end lost 3 bases, and 4 bases lay between the germline ends. The CDR3 sequence is 11 residues long. The CDR3 protein is CASTLYNEQFF. CDR3 in DNA: TGTGCCAGCACTCTCTACAATGAGCAGTTCTTC.

V usage is TRBV6-1 and J usage is TRBJ1-3; possible D gene TRBD1, 5 bases. This CDR3 region has 15 residues. Germline values: CDR1 MNHNS, CDR2 SASEGT. Trimming removed 0 bases from V and 3 bases from J, with 9 bases in between. For the CDR3, the DNA is TGTGCCAGCAGTGAAGCGCGCAGGGATGGAAACACCATATATTTT. Translation gives CASSEARRDGNTIYF.

CDR3 in amino acids: CASSNTGSYGYTF. CDR3 DNA: TGTGCCAGCAGCAACACAGGGAGCTATGGCTACACCTTC. V is TRBV11-2 and J is TRBJ1-2; weak D call: TRBD1 (6 bases). The CDR3 runs 13 residues. V dropped 5 bases and J dropped 4 bases, with 11 bases sitting between them. Germline V CDR1 and CDR2: SGHAT, FQNNGV.

The chain recombines TRBV7-2 with TRBJ1-3; D not certain. The V and J ends lost 3 bases and 0 bases respectively, with 3 bases between them. The CDR3 is made up of 13 amino acids. Per the germline V gene, CDR1 is SGHTA and CDR2 is FQGNSA. This CDR3 is CASSLASGNTIYF. CDR3 DNA sequence: TGTGCCAGCAGCTTGGCCTCTGGAAACACCATATATTTT.

The chain employs TRBV19 and TRBJ2-7; possibly TRBD2 for D (5 bases). Germline CDR1 LNHDA, CDR2 SQIVND (reference sequence). V was pared by 9 bases and J by 2 bases, with 17 bases between. The length of the CDR3 is 14 residues. CDR3 sequence (DNA): TGTGCCAGCAGAAAAAGGACTGACGCCTACGAGCAGTACTTC. Translating gives CASRKRTDAYEQYF.

The chain couples TRBV5-8 to TRBJ2-1; D perhaps matches TRBD2 (6 bases). The CDR3 has 15 residues. Trimming cost V 4 bases and J 0 bases, with 11 bases left between them. The germline V gene encodes CDR1 SGHTS and CDR2 YDEGEE. The chain's CDR3 is CASSRLVISYNEQFF. CDR3 coding DNA: TGTGCCAGCAGCAGACTAGTTATCTCCTACAATGAGCAGTTCTTC. Complete variable domain (other parts from reference TRBV5-8 and TRBJ2-1): EAGVTQSPTHLIKTRGQQATLRCSPISGHTSVYWYQQALGLGLQFLLWYDEGEERNRGNFPPRFSGRQFPNYSSELNVNALELEDSALYLCASSRLVISYNEQFFGPGTRLTVL.

This clone was recorded once. V and J are TRBV6-5 and TRBJ1-2; the D gene is possibly TRBD1 (5 bases). Germline loops: CDR1 MNHEY, CDR2 SVGAGI. Trimming removed 6 bases at V and 4 bases at J, with 6 bases between. This CDR3 is built from 11 residues. The CDR3 sequence is CASRGPYGYTF. CDR3 DNA: TGTGCCAGCAGGGGGCCCTATGGCTACACCTTC.